Following are 21 T cell receptor beta chains from one sample sequenced in a study of OX40 agonist ivuxolimab in advanced cancers. The library relied on the immunoSEQ multiplex PCR assay. This immuneACCESS table, as held by TCRdb, lists in-frame sequences with V and J called but not all clones. Of the missing ones, under half trace to an unresolved V gene in checked studies; the others have no known cause. Here the sample has just under 85,000 clones; around four fifths occur a single time. The ten largest account for approximately 0.9% of the sample. The material sequenced was CD4+ or CD8+ T cells sorted from blood, taken in a trial of the OX40 agonist ivuxolimab. These receptors all come from an adult with an advanced solid tumor such as melanoma, head and neck, liver or kidney cancer.

V and J are TRBV5-1 and TRBJ2-7; tentatively, D is TRBD1 or TRBD2 (5 bases each). Trimming pared 4 bases from V and 5 bases from J, leaving 16 bases between. The germline gives CDR1 SGHRS, CDR2 YFSETQ. The CDR3 totals 14 residues. DNA of the CDR3: TGCGCCAGCAGCCTGGGACCACAAGGGGACGAGCAGTACTTC. The encoded protein is CASSLGPQGDEQYF.

V usage is TRBV7-9 and J usage is TRBJ2-2; 11 bases align to TRBD2. The CDR3 extends over 15 amino acids. Germline V lookup: CDR1 SEHNR, CDR2 FQNEAQ (reference sequence). V lost 6 bases and J lost 4; bases outside the gene matches: 4. The CDR3 sequence is CASRPLAGGTGELFF. The CDR3 bases are TGTGCCAGCAGACCTCTAGCGGGGGGCACCGGGGAGCTGTTTTTT.

The chain is built from TRBV7-9 and TRBJ1-5; no reliable D call. Germline assignment: CDR1 SEHNR and CDR2 FQNEAQ (reference sequence). The CDR3 totals 12 residues. V was clipped by 3 bases and J by 6 bases, with 6 bases between them. CDR3 nucleotide sequence: TGTGCCAGCAGCTTTGTGGGTCAGCCCCAGCATTTT. Amino acids: CASSFVGQPQHF.

The chain joins TRBV28 to TRBJ2-7; D unresolved. Germline V lookup: CDR1 MDHEN, CDR2 SYDVKM. This CDR3 region has 12 residues. Trimming left V 7 bases short and J 7 bases short, with 14 bases between. The CDR3 DNA follows: TGTGCCAGCACCGCCGGCCTTCGTGAGCAGTACTTC. Protein sequence: CASTAGLREQYF.

The V call is TRBV10-3, the J call TRBJ1-4; D gene uncertain. The CDR3 has 16 amino acids. Trimming took off 0 bases at V and 6 bases at J, with 14 bases between the two ends. Germline CDR1 reads ENHRY; CDR2 reads SYGVKD. CDR3: CAISESIGLRDEKLFF. CDR3 coding DNA: TGTGCCATCAGTGAGTCGATCGGGCTAAGGGATGAAAAACTGTTTTTT.

In its sample, this clone was seen once. The chain uses TRBV5-1 and TRBJ1-1; D unclear. V was trimmed by 4 bases and J by 0 bases, leaving 7 bases between them. The CDR3 loop spans 13 amino acids. Per germline, CDR1 SGHRS and CDR2 YFSETQ. The CDR3 is CASSLTVNTEAFF. For the CDR3, the DNA is TGCGCCAGCAGCCTAACAGTGAACACTGAAGCTTTCTTT. Variable domain in full (rest from reference TRBV5-1 and TRBJ1-1): KAGVTQTPRYLIKTRGQQVTLSCSPISGHRSVSWYQQTPGQGLQFLFEYFSETQRNKGNFPGRFSGRQFSNSRSEMNVSTLELGDSALYLCASSLTVNTEAFFGQGTRLTVV.

The chain has TRBV5-6 and TRBJ1-2, with no clear D. The ends were cut back, 4 bases at V and 4 bases at J, with 14 bases in the middle. This CDR3 comprises 14 residues. In germline, CDR1 is SGHDT, CDR2 YYEEEE. DNA of the CDR3: TGTGCCAGCAGCCTACATCTATTCCCCTATGGCTACACCTTC. Its protein product is CASSLHLFPYGYTF.

The chain joins TRBV5-1 to TRBJ2-7, with D perhaps matching TRBD1 (6 bases). This CDR3 is 14 amino acids long. Germline lookup yields CDR1 SGHRS and CDR2 YFSETQ. Trimming took off 2 bases at V and 6 bases at J, with 15 bases between the two ends. The CDR3 bases are TGCGCCAGCAGCTTACGTCTGGAAGGGGGCGAGCAGTACTTC. Translation gives CASSLRLEGGEQYF.

This chain links TRBV9 with TRBJ1-3; TRBD1 might be the D (6 bases). Germline CDR1 reads SGDLS; CDR2 reads YYNGEE. The ends were cut back, 5 bases at V and 0 bases at J, with 24 bases in the middle. The CDR3 is 19 residues long. As DNA, the CDR3 is TGTGCCAGCAGTGGGGGCAGGGCTTATCCTCATCTCTCTGGAAACACCATATATTTT. As protein: CASSGGRAYPHLSGNTIYF.

The CDR3 reads CASSSDRGHHEQYF. The DNA for the CDR3 is TGTGCCAGCAGCTCAGACAGGGGGCACCACGAGCAGTACTTC. V gene TRBV11-2 combines with J gene TRBJ2-7; TRBD1 matches 10 bases. The CDR3 spans 14 residues. Germline CDR1 and CDR2: SGHAT and FQNNGV. J lost 5 bases, V lost 4 bases, and 5 bases had no gene match.

The rearrangement joins TRBV27 to TRBJ2-7; 8 nucleotides match TRBD1. Germline V gene sequence: CDR1 MNHEY, CDR2 SMNVEV (reference sequence). V lost 6 bases to trimming and J lost 1 base; unmatched junction nucleotides: 8. The CDR3 covers 15 residues. Written as DNA, the CDR3 is TGTGCCAGCAGGCCATACAGGGGGTCATCCTACGAGCAGTACTTC. It yields the protein CASRPYRGSSYEQYF.

J is TRBJ2-3 and V is TRBV7-3; D uncertain. Trimming cost V 1 base and J 0 bases, with 11 bases left between them. CDR1 SGHTA and CDR2 FQGTGA come from the germline V gene. CDR3 length equals 16 residues. The CDR3 DNA sequence: TGTGCCAGCAGCTTAAGCCCGGGCCCCAGCACAGATACGCAGTATTTT. This encodes CASSLSPGPSTDTQYF. The whole variable domain, remainder taken from reference TRBV7-3 and TRBJ2-3, is GAGVSQTPSNKVTEKGKYVELRCDPISGHTALYWYRQSLGQGPEFLIYFQGTGAADDSGLPNDRFFAVRPEGSVSTLKIQRTERGDSAVYLCASSLSPGPSTDTQYFGPGTRLTVL.

This clone was seen a handful of times. This chain links TRBV7-2 with TRBJ1-3; maybe TRBD1 (6 bases). Per germline, CDR1 SGHTA and CDR2 FQGNSA. The CDR3 extends over 15 amino acids. The V end lost 0 bases, the J end lost 4 bases, and 10 bases lay between the germline ends. The CDR3 DNA is TGTGCCAGCAGCTTAGCGCCGGGACACGGAAACACCATATATTTT. This translates into CASSLAPGHGNTIYF. The complete variable domain, with remaining parts taken from reference TRBV7-2 and TRBJ1-3, reads GAGVSQSPSNKVTEKGKDVELRCDPISGHTALYWYRQSLGQGLEFLIYFQGNSAPDKSGLPSDRFSAERTGGSVSTLTIQRTQQEDSAVYLCASSLAPGHGNTIYFGEGSWLTVV.

This clone showed up just a few times. This sequence joins TRBV30 and TRBJ1-1; 7 bases are a match to TRBD1. The germline gives CDR1 GTSNPN, CDR2 SVGIG (reference sequence). Germline trimming cut 5 bases from V and 4 bases from J; bases unmatched to any gene: 7. This CDR3 comprises 13 residues. CDR3 coding DNA: TGTGCCTGGCGGAAGACAGGGTCCACTGAAGCTTTCTTT. Its translation is CAWRKTGSTEAFF.

This chain connects TRBV7-3 to TRBJ2-7; TRBD1 might be the D (6 bases). CDR3 size: 15 residues. Germline CDR1 is SGHTA and CDR2 is FQGTGA. V lost 2 bases and J 3 bases, leaving 14 bases between the germline ends. CDR3 loop: CASSLDRRADYEQYF. In nucleotides, the CDR3 is TGTGCCAGCAGCTTAGACAGGCGGGCGGACTACGAGCAGTACTTC.

The chain has TRBV7-2 and TRBJ1-3, with unresolved D. The CDR3 totals 13 residues. Germline V gives CDR1 SGHTA, CDR2 FQGNSA. The germline V and J ends were trimmed by 4 bases and 8 bases, with 12 bases remaining between them. This CDR3 reads CASSSSLEDTIYF. In DNA, the CDR3 is TGTGCCAGCAGCTCCTCTCTGGAAGACACCATATATTTT.

V is TRBV9 and J is TRBJ1-4; D might be TRBD1 (6 bases). The CDR3 sequence is 17 residues long. Germline CDR1 reads SGDLS; CDR2 reads YYNGEE. V dropped 3 bases and J dropped 0 bases, with 15 bases sitting between them. The CDR3 DNA is TGTGCCAGCAGCGCAGGAATCCCAGGGGCAACTAATGAAAAACTGTTTTTT. It is translated as CASSAGIPGATNEKLFF.

The chain employs TRBV7-2 and TRBJ2-5; D is unclear. Germline V gene lookup returns CDR1 SGHTA and CDR2 FQGNSA. The length of the CDR3 is 16 residues. Trimming took 5 bases from V and 0 from J, leaving 16 bases between them. The CDR3 bases are TGTGCCAGCAGCCCAACCGCCGCGGTGTACCAAGAGACCCAGTACTTC. Its protein product is CASSPTAAVYQETQYF.

The chain couples TRBV2 to TRBJ1-2, with D possibly matching TRBD1 (6 bases). Germline lookup yields CDR1 SNHLY and CDR2 FYNNEI. CDR3 length: 14 residues. Trimming pared 11 bases from V and 3 bases from J, leaving 19 bases between. In nucleotides, the CDR3 is TGTGCCTCAAGGACGGGGGGCAAGGACTATGGCTACACCTTC. Residues: CASRTGGKDYGYTF.

This clone has only one observation. The chain recombines TRBV30 with TRBJ2-1; 9 bases line up with TRBD2. The V gene's germline CDR1 is GTSNPN and CDR2 SVGIG (reference sequence). Losses at the gene ends were 0 bases for V and 7 bases for J; bases not matched to a gene: 7. The CDR3 is 15 amino acids. CDR3 in amino acids: CAWSVPGAGGNEQFF. The CDR3 nucleotides read TGTGCCTGGAGTGTACCGGGGGCGGGAGGGAATGAGCAGTTCTTC.

The V call is TRBV6-5, the J call TRBJ2-3, with 8 bases aligning to TRBD1. Germline-derived CDR1 and CDR2 are MNHEY and SVGAGI. Trimming cost V 1 base and J 0 bases; bases outside gene matches: 3. This CDR3 contains 16 residues. The CDR3 DNA reads as TGTGCCAGCAGTTACTTAGGACAGGGAAGCACAGATACGCAGTATTTT. It encodes CASSYLGQGSTDTQYF.